The count of the clone carrying this T cell receptor (beta chain) is one. Its cognate antigen is unknown. Per germline, CDR1 SGHVT and CDR2 SQSDAQ. Trimming cost V 5 bases and J 2 bases, with 12 bases left between them. This CDR3 comprises 14 residues. The sample originates from a study of T cell repertoires in cytomegalovirus infection. Study-wide results and limits: It was HLA-C-restricted CMV-specific TCR beta clonotypes that dominated the response ex vivo.

A single record per CDR3 protein comes from TCRdb applying MiXCR to the reads. Of about 700,000 distinct CDR3 sequences listed, around 32% were seen once; the top ten hold roughly 18%. The origin of this receptor is a human donor in good health (CMV status not recorded). Some clones in this sample may be carry-over from other donors' samples. The chain combines TRBV7-4 with TRBJ1-2; D perhaps matches TRBD1 (6 bases). Sequences were derived from cultured PBMCs, sampled from culture after CMV antigen stimulation. CDR3 region: CASSPPDRNYGYTF. The CDR3 region has the DNA TGTGCCAGCAGCCCCCCCGACAGGAACTATGGCTACACCTTC. The full variable domain, completed using reference TRBV7-4 and TRBJ1-2, is GAGVSQSPRYKVAKRGRDVALRCDSISGHVTLYWYRQTLGQGSEVLTYSQSDAQRDKSGRPSGRFSAERPERSVSTLKIQRTEQGDSAVYLCASSPPDRNYGYTFGSGTRLTVV.